Below, one TCR beta chain is given with its context. The antigen is not known. Quantitative 5'-RACE with molecular barcodes produced the TCR beta libraries. TCRdb called the 5' RACE reads again in MiXCR, with one record for every CDR3 protein. The sample has a few hundred thousand distinct CDR3 sequences; approximately 22% are singletons. Germline CDR1 reads MNHNS; CDR2 reads SASEGT. V lost 6 bases and J 2 bases, leaving 16 bases between the germline ends. This CDR3 spans 15 amino acids. The sample is drawn from a study of CD8 T cells in ankylosing spondylitis. Whole-study findings and limits: Before this, some motif variants had been reported in reactive arthritis synovial fluid and blood.

The sequence was collected from a male donor with ankylosing spondylitis or in good health (not recorded which). Input material: blood, either unsorted or a sorted T cell fraction (not recorded which). The chain is built from TRBV6-1 and TRBJ2-5, with a possible D match to TRBD1 (6 bases). DNA of the CDR3: TGTGCCAGCAGGGATATAGGGACATCGCAAGAGACCCAGTACTTC. It yields the protein CASRDIGTSQETQYF.